The 21 T cell receptor beta chains given below trace back to one sample, sequenced in a study of blood T cell repertoires in COVID-19. Repertoires were generated with immunoSEQ multiplex PCR, while TCRdb's copy carries only in-frame clones and drops some. Among some 190,000 clones listed, 70% to 80% were seen once. What was sequenced was PBMCs or T cells enriched from blood (not recorded which). The receptors originated from a man in his 60s who had been exposed to COVID-19.

The chain combines TRBV28 with TRBJ2-2, with 11 bases aligning to TRBD2. With 2 bases clipped from V and 6 bases from J, the junction kept 8 bases outside the gene matches. Germline V lookup: CDR1 MDHEN, CDR2 SYDVKM. This CDR3 has 17 amino acids. CDR3 bases: TGTGCCAGCAGTTTAACCGGACTAGCGGGCTCTCCCGGGGAGCTGTTTTTT. This encodes CASSLTGLAGSPGELFF.

CDR3 region: CASSLHGRATDEQYF. The CDR3 nucleotides are TGTGCCAGCAGCTTACACGGGAGGGCCACCGACGAGCAGTACTTC. The rearrangement uses TRBV7-2 and TRBJ2-7, with 8 bases lining up with TRBD2. This CDR3 spans 15 amino acids. V gave up 2 bases and J gave up 5 bases; unmatched junction bases: 8. Germline CDR1 is SGHTA and CDR2 is FQGNSA.

The J gene is TRBJ2-1, the V gene TRBV6-6, with D possibly matching TRBD1 (6 bases). CDR1 and CDR2 from the germline V gene are MNHNY and SVGAGI (reference sequence). The CDR3 runs to 14 residues. The V end was cut by 5 bases, the J end by 6 bases, with 14 bases between. The CDR3 protein is CASSPRDIINEQFF. The CDR3 DNA follows: TGTGCCAGCAGTCCACGGGACATTATCAATGAGCAGTTCTTC.

The V gene is TRBV2, the J gene TRBJ1-3, with D possibly matching TRBD1 (6 bases). This CDR3 is 15 amino acids long. Trimming removed 3 bases at V and 4 bases at J, with 13 bases between. Germline CDR1 is SNHLY and CDR2 is FYNNEI. The DNA for the CDR3 is TGTGCCAGCAGTGAGGGGGGGGCCAGCGGAAACACCATATATTTT. It yields the protein CASSEGGASGNTIYF.

The chain has TRBV5-1 and TRBJ1-6; unclear D gene. V lost 7 bases and J 13 bases, leaving 21 bases between the germline ends. The CDR3 contains 14 residues. Looked up from germline, CDR1 is SGHRS and CDR2 is YFSETQ. The DNA for the CDR3 is TGCGCCAGCCAGGAGGGCCTCTCCCTGGGGCCCCTCCACTTT. Residues: CASQEGLSLGPLHF.

This clone is a singleton in its sample. V usage is TRBV7-8 and J usage is TRBJ1-1; D remains ambiguous. The V gene's germline CDR1 is SGHVS and CDR2 FQNEAQ. CDR3 size: 14 residues. Trimming took off 1 base at V and 4 bases at J, with 10 bases between the two ends. CDR3 loop: CASSLERDFTEAFF. For the CDR3, the DNA is TGTGCCAGCAGCTTAGAGCGGGATTTCACTGAAGCTTTCTTT.

The chain joins TRBV9 to TRBJ1-3; 10 positions agree with TRBD1. CDR1 is SGDLS, CDR2 YYNGEE, per germline. With 4 bases clipped from V and 3 bases from J, the junction kept 7 bases outside the gene matches. The CDR3 is 16 amino acids. CDR3 nucleotide sequence: TGTGCCAGCAGCAGCGAGACAGGGGGCTTTGGAAACACCATATATTTT. This encodes CASSSETGGFGNTIYF. The variable domain in full, with the rest retrieved from reference TRBV9 and TRBJ1-3, is DSGVTQTPKHLITATGQRVTLRCSPRSGDLSVYWYQQSLDQGLQFLIQYYNGEERAKGNILERFSAQQFPDLHSELNLSSLELGDSALYFCASSSETGGFGNTIYFGEGSWLTVV.

This clone was seen a handful of times. This rearrangement joins TRBV25-1 to TRBJ2-2; a weak D match, TRBD2 (5 bases). V was clipped by 5 bases and J by 0 bases, with 13 bases between them. Germline assignment: CDR1 MGHDK and CDR2 SYGVNS. This CDR3 contains 16 residues. DNA for the CDR3: TGTGCCAGCAGTCTGGGCAGCGGCGCGAACACCGGGGAGCTGTTTTTT. Protein product: CASSLGSGANTGELFF.

The gene calls are TRBV11-1 and TRBJ2-7; TRBD2 matches 7 bases. This CDR3 is 14 amino acids long. Losses at the gene ends were 4 bases for V and 6 bases for J; bases not matched to a gene: 9. Germline V gene data show CDR1 as SGHAT and CDR2 as FQDESV (reference sequence). The CDR3 protein is CASSSGTGGSEQYF. The CDR3 region has the DNA TGTGCCAGCAGCTCCGGGACGGGGGGATCCGAGCAGTACTTC.

The chain recombines TRBV20-1 with TRBJ2-2, with D perhaps TRBD1 (6 bases). The V end was cut by 3 bases, the J end by 6 bases, with 14 bases between. The CDR3 is 14 residues long. Looked up from germline, CDR1 is DFQATT and CDR2 is SNEGSKA (reference sequence). The CDR3 reads CSASFGRGAGELFF. CDR3 sequence (DNA): TGCAGTGCTAGTTTTGGCAGGGGTGCCGGGGAGCTGTTTTTT.

The CDR3 region is CASNLDTNTEAFF. The CDR3 nucleotides read TGTGCCAGCAACCTGGACACGAACACTGAAGCTTTCTTT. The rearrangement joins TRBV6-6 to TRBJ1-1; weak D call: TRBD1 (5 bases). Germline CDR1 and CDR2: MNHNY and SVGAGI (reference sequence). V was clipped by 7 bases and J by 1 base, with 10 bases between them. The CDR3 is 13 amino acids.

The rearrangement links TRBV19 to TRBJ1-1; D might be TRBD1 (5 bases). The CDR3 is 19 residues long. Germline CDR1 reads LNHDA; CDR2 reads SQIVND (reference sequence). V dropped 4 bases and J dropped 3 bases, with 27 bases sitting between them. The DNA of the CDR3 is TGTGCCAGTAGTAAATCCAGGGCCCGGGCCGCGGTTTCGGACACTGAAGCTTTCTTT. This gives the protein CASSKSRARAAVSDTEAFF. The whole variable domain, remainder taken from reference TRBV19 and TRBJ1-1, is DGGITQSPKYLFRKEGQNVTLSCEQNLNHDAMYWYRQDPGQGLRLIYYSQIVNDFQKGDIAEGYSVSREKKESFPLTVTSAQKNPTAFYLCASSKSRARAAVSDTEAFFGQGTRLTVV.

This chain links TRBV18 with TRBJ2-7, with D hard to call. Germline V gene lookup returns CDR1 KGHSH and CDR2 LQKENI. Trimming cost V 1 base and J 9 bases, with 10 bases left between them. This CDR3 spans 12 amino acids. Here the CDR3 DNA reads TGTGCCAGCTCACCACAAGCCTTTGGGCAGTACTTC. This encodes CASSPQAFGQYF.

V gene TRBV5-1 combines with J gene TRBJ2-1; TRBD2 aligns across 12 bases. The CDR3 sequence is 17 residues long. Losses at the gene ends were 4 bases for V and 0 bases for J; bases not matched to a gene: 5. Germline CDR1 and CDR2: SGHRS and YFSETQ. The CDR3 coding sequence is TGCGCCAGCAGCAAGGGACTAGCGGGTTTCTCCTACAATGAGCAGTTCTTC. It yields the protein CASSKGLAGFSYNEQFF.

CDR3 protein: CASRSGSKETQYF. CDR3 bases: TGCGCCAGCAGGAGCGGGAGTAAGGAGACCCAGTACTTC. V and J are TRBV10-2 and TRBJ2-5, with 8 bases lining up with TRBD2. J gave up 5 bases and V 6 bases, and 5 bases lay outside the gene matches. The CDR3 consists of 13 residues. Germline V lookup: CDR1 WSHSY, CDR2 SAAADI.

The chain links TRBV24-1 to TRBJ1-2; 7 bases are a match to TRBD1. The germline V gene encodes CDR1 KGHDR and CDR2 SFDVKD. CDR3 length: 15 residues. The V and J ends lost 4 bases and 4 bases, in that order; junction bases with no gene match: 8. This chain's CDR3 is CATSETGARGYGYTF. In DNA form, the CDR3 reads TGTGCCACCAGTGAAACAGGGGCCCGCGGCTATGGCTACACCTTC.

The chain uses TRBV11-2 and TRBJ2-4, with 8 bases aligning to TRBD2. Trimming took 5 bases from V and 6 from J; bases not matched to a gene: 6. CDR1 is SGHAT, CDR2 FQNNGV, per germline. The CDR3 length is 14 residues. This CDR3 is CASSPSGGGNIQYF. CDR3 nucleotides: TGTGCCAGCAGCCCCTCCGGGGGGGGAAACATTCAGTACTTC.

This chain connects TRBV7-3 to TRBJ2-7, with 7 bases lining up with TRBD2. The CDR3 loop spans 14 amino acids. The V gene's germline CDR1 is SGHTA and CDR2 FQGTGA. Trimming removed 1 base from V and 6 bases from J; junction bases left unmatched: 6. CDR3 nucleotides: TGTGCCAGCAGCTTAATGGGCAGGGAGGGCGAGCAGTACTTC. It codes for CASSLMGREGEQYF.

This clone was detected only once. This sequence joins TRBV7-9 and TRBJ2-5; 14 bases are shared with TRBD2. This CDR3 is built from 15 residues. V was clipped by 5 bases and J by 5 bases; unmatched bases: 4. Germline V gene data show CDR1 as SEHNR and CDR2 as FQNEAQ (reference sequence). The chain's CDR3 is CASSRLAGGQETQYF. The CDR3 nucleotides read TGTGCCAGCAGCCGACTAGCGGGAGGGCAGGAGACCCAGTACTTC. The whole variable domain, remainder taken from reference TRBV7-9 and TRBJ2-5, is DTGVSQNPRHKITKRGQNVTFRCDPISEHNRLYWYRQTLGQGPEFLTYFQNEAQLEKSRLLSDRFSAERPKGSFSTLEIQRTEQGDSAMYLCASSRLAGGQETQYFGPGTRLLVL.

This rearrangement joins TRBV24-1 to TRBJ2-1; 8 nucleotides agree with TRBD2. CDR1 and CDR2 from the germline V gene are KGHDR and SFDVKD. V lost 2 bases, J lost 4 bases, and 6 bases stayed unmatched. This CDR3 has 16 residues. CDR3: CATSDWTSLGYNEQFF. The CDR3 nucleotides read TGTGCCACCAGTGATTGGACTAGCCTAGGGTACAATGAGCAGTTCTTC.

The rearrangement joins TRBV5-6 to TRBJ2-7, with 11 bases aligning to TRBD2. With 4 bases clipped from V and 2 bases from J, the junction kept 8 bases outside the gene matches. The germline CDR1 and CDR2 sequences are SGHDT and YYEEEE. This CDR3 comprises 16 residues. The CDR3 sequence is CASSLRTSGFPYEQYF. Here the CDR3 DNA reads TGTGCCAGCAGCCTCCGGACTAGCGGGTTTCCCTACGAGCAGTACTTC.